This TCR beta chain originates from a study of CD8 T cells in ankylosing spondylitis. By quantitative 5'-RACE with molecular barcodes, the TCR beta libraries were made. TCRdb fed the 5' RACE reads into MiXCR, producing one record per CDR3 protein. The sample lists about 69,000 distinct CDR3 sequences; about 5.2% were seen once. This clonotype was counted ten times or more. The V gene lost 3 bases and the J gene lost 5 bases, with 13 bases spanning the gap. The CDR3 extends over 15 amino acids. Per the germline V gene, CDR1 is SGHVS and CDR2 is FNYEAQ. Sequencing was done on a sample of blood, either unsorted or a sorted T cell fraction (not recorded which). The rearrangement joins TRBV7-6 to TRBJ2-2, with a weak D call TRBD1 (5 bases). The TCR comes from a male donor with ankylosing spondylitis or in good health (not recorded which). This CDR3 is CASSFSTQGTGELFF. The CDR3 DNA is TGTGCCAGCAGCTTTAGTACGCAGGGTACCGGGGAGCTGTTTTTT.